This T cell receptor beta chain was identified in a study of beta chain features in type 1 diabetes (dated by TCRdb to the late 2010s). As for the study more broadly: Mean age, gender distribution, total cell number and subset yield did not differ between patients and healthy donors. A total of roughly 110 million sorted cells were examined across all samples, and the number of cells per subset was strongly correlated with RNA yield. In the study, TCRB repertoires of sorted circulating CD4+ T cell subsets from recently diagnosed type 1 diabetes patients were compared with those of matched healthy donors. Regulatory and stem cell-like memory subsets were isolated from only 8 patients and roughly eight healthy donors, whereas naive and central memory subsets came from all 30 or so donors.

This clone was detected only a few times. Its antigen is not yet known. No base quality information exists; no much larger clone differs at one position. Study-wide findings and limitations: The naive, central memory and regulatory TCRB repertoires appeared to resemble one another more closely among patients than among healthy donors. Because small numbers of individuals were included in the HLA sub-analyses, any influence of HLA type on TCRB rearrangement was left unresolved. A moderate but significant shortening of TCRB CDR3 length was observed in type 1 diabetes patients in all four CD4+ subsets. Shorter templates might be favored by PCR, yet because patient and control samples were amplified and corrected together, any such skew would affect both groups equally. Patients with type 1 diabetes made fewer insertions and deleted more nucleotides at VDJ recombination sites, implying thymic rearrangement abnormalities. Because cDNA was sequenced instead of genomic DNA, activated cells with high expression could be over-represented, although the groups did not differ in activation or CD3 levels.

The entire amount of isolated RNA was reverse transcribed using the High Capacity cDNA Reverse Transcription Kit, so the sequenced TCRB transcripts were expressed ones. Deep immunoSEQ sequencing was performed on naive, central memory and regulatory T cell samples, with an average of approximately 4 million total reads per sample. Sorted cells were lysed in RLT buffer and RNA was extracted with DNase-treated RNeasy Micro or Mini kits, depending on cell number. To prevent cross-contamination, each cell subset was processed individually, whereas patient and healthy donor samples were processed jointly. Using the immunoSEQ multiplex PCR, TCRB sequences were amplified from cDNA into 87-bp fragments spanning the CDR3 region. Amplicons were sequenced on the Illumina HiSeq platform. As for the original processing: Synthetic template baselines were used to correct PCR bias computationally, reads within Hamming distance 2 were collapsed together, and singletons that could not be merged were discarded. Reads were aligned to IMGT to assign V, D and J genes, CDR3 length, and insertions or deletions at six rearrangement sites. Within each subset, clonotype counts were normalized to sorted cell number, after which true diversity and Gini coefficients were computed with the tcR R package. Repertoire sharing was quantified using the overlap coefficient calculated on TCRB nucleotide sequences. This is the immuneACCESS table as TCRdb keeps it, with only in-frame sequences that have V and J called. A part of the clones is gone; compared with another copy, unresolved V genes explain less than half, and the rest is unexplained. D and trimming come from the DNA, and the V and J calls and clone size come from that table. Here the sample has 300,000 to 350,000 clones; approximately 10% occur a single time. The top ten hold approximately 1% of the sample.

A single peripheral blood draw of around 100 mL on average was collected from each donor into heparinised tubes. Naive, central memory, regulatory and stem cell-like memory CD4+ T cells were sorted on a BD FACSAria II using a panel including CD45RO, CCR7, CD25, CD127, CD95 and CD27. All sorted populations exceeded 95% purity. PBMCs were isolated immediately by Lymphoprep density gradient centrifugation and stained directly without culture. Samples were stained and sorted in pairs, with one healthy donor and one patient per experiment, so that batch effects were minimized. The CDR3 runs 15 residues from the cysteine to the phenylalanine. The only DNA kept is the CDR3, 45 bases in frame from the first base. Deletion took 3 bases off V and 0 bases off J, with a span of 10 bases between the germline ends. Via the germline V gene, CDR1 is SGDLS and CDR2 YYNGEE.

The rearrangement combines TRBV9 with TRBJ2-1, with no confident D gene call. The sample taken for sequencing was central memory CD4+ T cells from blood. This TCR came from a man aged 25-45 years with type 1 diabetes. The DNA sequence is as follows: TGTGCCAGCAGCGGGGGTGTAGTCTCCTACAATGAGCAGTTCTTC. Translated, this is CASSGGVVSYNEQFF.